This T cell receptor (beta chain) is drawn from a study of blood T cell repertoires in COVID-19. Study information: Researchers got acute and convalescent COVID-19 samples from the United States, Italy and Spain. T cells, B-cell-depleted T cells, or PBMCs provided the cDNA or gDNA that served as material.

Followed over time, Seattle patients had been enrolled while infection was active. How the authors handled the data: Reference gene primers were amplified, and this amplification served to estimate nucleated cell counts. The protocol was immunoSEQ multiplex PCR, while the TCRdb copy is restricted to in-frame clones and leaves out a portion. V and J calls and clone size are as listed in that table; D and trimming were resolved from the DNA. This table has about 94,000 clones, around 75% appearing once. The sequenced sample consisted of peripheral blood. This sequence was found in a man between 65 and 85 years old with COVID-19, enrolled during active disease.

CDR3: CASSLKTGEETQYF. Here the CDR3 DNA reads TGTGCCAGCAGCCTGAAAACAGGGGAGGAGACCCAGTACTTC. V and J are TRBV5-4 and TRBJ2-5, with 7 bases identical to TRBD1. V lost 4 bases and J lost 5; bases outside the gene matches: 8. The CDR3 runs 14 residues. Germline CDR1 reads SGHNT; CDR2 reads YYREEE (reference sequence).